This T cell receptor (beta chain) originates from a study of cytomegalovirus exposure and HLA in healthy donors. The overall study: Approximately 81% of more than 300 genotyped donors fell in the Caucasian-associated ancestry cluster. Notes on the study in general: Among CMV-associated TCR beta chains, most appeared HLA-restricted in a later analysis. Earlier analysis looked at TCR beta V segments, and most were productive about 90% or about 30% of the time.

This clone was seen a few times. Its antigen is undetermined. Primers for the PCR totalled 60 Vbeta and 13 Jbeta. Original data processing: Around 9.9 million shared chains were among the about 80 million unique TCR beta chains that a later analysis counted. This table comes from immunoSEQ multiplex PCR, and its TCRdb copy is limited to in-frame clones, with some not included. That table is the source of V, J and clone size, and D and trimming were worked out from the DNA. The sample includes around 120,000 clones, approximately 82% of them seen just once. Germline V CDR1 and CDR2: MNHEY, SVGAGI. This CDR3 spans 14 amino acids. The V gene end was trimmed by 2 bases and the J gene end by 4 bases; junction bases not matched to a gene: 0.

The source of this sequence is a boy younger than 10 in good health and CMV-seronegative. Sequencing input: PBMCs. This sequence joins TRBV6-5 and TRBJ1-4; 8 bases align to TRBD1. CDR3 region: CASSYGQGNEKLFF. As DNA, the CDR3 is TGTGCCAGCAGTTACGGACAGGGTAATGAAAAACTGTTTTTT.